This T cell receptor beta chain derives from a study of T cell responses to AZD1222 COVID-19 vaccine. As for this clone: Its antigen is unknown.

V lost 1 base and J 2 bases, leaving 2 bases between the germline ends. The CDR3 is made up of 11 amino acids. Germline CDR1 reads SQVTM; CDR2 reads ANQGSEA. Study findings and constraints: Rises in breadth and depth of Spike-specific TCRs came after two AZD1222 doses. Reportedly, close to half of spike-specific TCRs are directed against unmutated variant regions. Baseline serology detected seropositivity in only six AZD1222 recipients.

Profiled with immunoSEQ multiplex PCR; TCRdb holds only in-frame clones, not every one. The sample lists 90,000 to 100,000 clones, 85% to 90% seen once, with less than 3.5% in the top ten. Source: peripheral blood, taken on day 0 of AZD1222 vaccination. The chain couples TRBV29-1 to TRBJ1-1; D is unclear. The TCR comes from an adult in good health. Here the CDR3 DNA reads TGCAGCGTTGAAGGTAACACTGAAGCTTTCTTT. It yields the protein CSVEGNTEAFF.